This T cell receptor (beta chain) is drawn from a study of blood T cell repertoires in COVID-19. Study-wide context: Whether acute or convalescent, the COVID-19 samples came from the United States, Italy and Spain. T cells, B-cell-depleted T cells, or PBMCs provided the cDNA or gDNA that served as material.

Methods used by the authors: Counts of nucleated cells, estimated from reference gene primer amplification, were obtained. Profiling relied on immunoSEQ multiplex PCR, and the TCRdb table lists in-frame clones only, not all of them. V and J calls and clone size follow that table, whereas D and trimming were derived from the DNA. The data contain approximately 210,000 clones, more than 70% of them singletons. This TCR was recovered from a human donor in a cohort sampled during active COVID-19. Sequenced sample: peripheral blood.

The CDR3 sequence: CASSQTSGGATTRTDTQYF. The CDR3 DNA follows: TGCGCCAGCAGCCAGACTAGCGGGGGGGCCACGACCCGCACAGATACGCAGTATTTT. The V gene is TRBV5-1, the J gene TRBJ2-3; 14 bases are a match to TRBD2. V was pared by 4 bases and J by 1 base, with 11 bases of the junction left unmatched. Germline CDR1 is SGHRS and CDR2 is YFSETQ. This CDR3 region has 19 residues.